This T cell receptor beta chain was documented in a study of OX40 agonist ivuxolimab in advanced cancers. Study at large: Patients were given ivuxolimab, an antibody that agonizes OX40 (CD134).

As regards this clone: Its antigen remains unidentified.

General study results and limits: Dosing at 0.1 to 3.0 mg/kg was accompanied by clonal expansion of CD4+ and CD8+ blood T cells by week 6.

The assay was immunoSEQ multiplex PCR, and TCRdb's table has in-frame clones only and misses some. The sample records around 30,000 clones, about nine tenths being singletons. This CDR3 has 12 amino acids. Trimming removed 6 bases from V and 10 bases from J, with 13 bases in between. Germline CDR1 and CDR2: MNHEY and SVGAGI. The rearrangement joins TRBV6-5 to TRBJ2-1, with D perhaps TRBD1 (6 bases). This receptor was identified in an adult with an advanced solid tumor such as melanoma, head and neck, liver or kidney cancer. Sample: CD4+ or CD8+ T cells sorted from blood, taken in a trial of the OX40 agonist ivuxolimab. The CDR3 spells CASSLTGSEQFF. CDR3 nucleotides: TGTGCCAGCAGCCTTACAGGGAGCGAGCAGTTCTTC.